Each of the 24 T cell receptor beta chains below was sequenced from the same sample in a study of T-cell reconstitution after alpha-beta-depleted transplantation in children. It was with unique molecular identifiers that the TCRbeta library was prepared. One entry per CDR3 protein, called by TCRdb with MiXCR from the PCR reads. The sample consists of under 100,000 distinct CDR3 sequences, about a sixth of them appearing once. The sequenced sample was PBMCs, mostly from graft donor cells, obtained 180 days after TCRalphabeta/CD19-depleted stem cell transplant. The source is a male patient between 2 and 10 years old who had a stem cell transplant for acute lymphoblastic leukemia, so the T cells may come from the graft donor.

This chain links TRBV7-8 with TRBJ2-2; D perhaps matches TRBD1 (6 bases). The ends were cut back, 6 bases at V and 4 bases at J, with 15 bases in the middle. This CDR3 contains 15 residues. Germline CDR1 is SGHVS and CDR2 is FQNEAQ. CDR3 nucleotide sequence: TGTGCCAGCAGGCTTTCACAGGGCCTCACCGGGGAGCTGTTTTTT. It specifies CASRLSQGLTGELFF. The full variable domain, completed using reference TRBV7-8 and TRBJ2-2, is GAGVSQSPRYKVAKRGQDVALRCDPISGHVSLFWYQQALGQGPEFLTYFQNEAQLDKSGLPSDRFFAERPEGSVSTLKIQRTQQEDSAVYLCASRLSQGLTGELFFGEGSRLTVL.

The rearrangement links TRBV10-2 to TRBJ1-2; a weak D match, TRBD1 (5 bases). V shed 8 bases and J shed 8 bases, with 18 bases lying between them. This CDR3 region has 13 residues. CDR1 is WSHSY, CDR2 SAAADI, per germline. CDR3: CASGRGRLNGYTF. The DNA for the CDR3 is TGCGCCAGCGGGAGGGGCAGGTTGAACGGCTACACCTTC.

In its sample, this clonotype was seen a few times. V and J are TRBV12-3 or TRBV12-4 and TRBJ2-2, with TRBD2 as a possible D gene (6 bases). V was pared by 4 bases and J by 3 bases, with 12 bases between. The CDR3 consists of 15 residues. The CDR3, as DNA: TGTGCCAGCAGTTCGGGGGACCTTCACACCGGGGAGCTGTTTTTT. Translation: CASSSGDLHTGELFF.

This clonotype was counted between two and nine times. V is TRBV10-3 and J is TRBJ2-1, with 9 bases that match TRBD2. CDR1 and CDR2 (germline): ENHRY, SYGVKD. V was pared by 2 bases and J by 8 bases, with 7 bases of the junction left unmatched. The CDR3 is made up of 15 amino acids. CDR3 region: CAISEPAGGRDEQFF. The CDR3 region has the DNA TGTGCCATCAGTGAGCCAGCGGGGGGCAGGGATGAGCAGTTCTTC.

The chain combines TRBV29-1 with TRBJ1-4, with TRBD1 matching 7 bases. Germline V gives CDR1 SQVTM, CDR2 ANQGSEA. The CDR3 has 16 amino acids. Trimming took 0 bases from V and 3 from J; bases not matched to a gene: 7. The CDR3 region has the DNA TGCAGCGTTGAAGATCTTGTGGGACAGCCTAATGAAAAACTGTTTTTT. Translation: CSVEDLVGQPNEKLFF.

This chain connects TRBV20-1 to TRBJ2-7; D not resolved. V lost 3 bases and J lost 2, with 17 bases in between. Germline V CDR1 and CDR2: DFQATT, SNEGSKA (reference sequence). This CDR3 region has 15 residues. CDR3 sequence reads: CSARRVPAETYEQYF. CDR3 DNA sequence: TGCAGTGCTAGGCGTGTCCCGGCCGAGACCTACGAGCAGTACTTC.

This clonotype showed up just a few times. V gene TRBV5-1 combines with J gene TRBJ1-2; a possible D gene is TRBD1 (5 bases). V was shortened by 4 bases and J by 8 bases, with 15 bases between the two germline ends. Germline lookup yields CDR1 SGHRS and CDR2 YFSETQ. CDR3 length equals 13 residues. The CDR3 region is CASSGTGTGGYTF. The CDR3 nucleotides read TGCGCCAGCAGCGGAACCGGGACGGGCGGCTACACCTTC.

CDR3 coding DNA: TGTGCCAGCAGTCATGAATCACCGGGACAATCAAGGTTTCGGCACTCTGGGGCCAACGTCCTGACTTTC. It is translated as CASSHESPGQSRFRHSGANVLTF. The V call is TRBV6-9, the J call TRBJ2-6; D is perhaps TRBD1 (6 bases). The CDR3 is 23 residues long. Germline V lookup: CDR1 MNHGY, CDR2 SVAAGI. Deletions cut 5 bases from V and 0 bases from J, with 32 bases between.

At least ten counts were recorded for this clonotype. The V and J genes are TRBV7-6 and TRBJ2-5; TRBD1 matches at 8 bases. Per germline, CDR1 SGHVS and CDR2 FNYEAQ. J was trimmed by 1 base and V by 2 bases; bases with no gene match: 6. The CDR3 length is 16 residues. CDR3 region: CASSLPRTGPQETQYF. The DNA for the CDR3 is TGTGCCAGCAGCTTACCCCGGACAGGGCCCCAAGAGACCCAGTACTTC.

This clonotype was picked up many times. The genes are TRBV4-2 and TRBJ2-3; TRBD2 aligns across 12 bases. The CDR3 has 18 residues. Looked up from germline, CDR1 is LGHNA and CDR2 is YNFKEQ. J was trimmed by 7 bases and V by 0 bases; bases with no gene match: 11. The chain's CDR3 is CASSQDLPGLAGWYTQYF. In nucleotides, the CDR3 is TGTGCCAGCAGCCAAGATCTCCCTGGACTAGCGGGGTGGTATACGCAGTATTTT.

The CDR3 DNA follows: TGTGCCAGCGGGCAAGTTAATGAGCAGTTCTTC. Translation: CASGQVNEQFF. The chain uses TRBV28 and TRBJ2-1; no reliable D call. Trimming removed 8 bases at V and 7 bases at J, with 9 bases between. The V gene's germline CDR1 is MDHEN and CDR2 SYDVKM. The CDR3 totals 11 residues.

This clonotype was counted only a few times. The chain joins TRBV5-5 to TRBJ2-1, with D hard to call. Deletions cut 0 bases from V and 6 bases from J, with 13 bases between. Germline V gene sequence: CDR1 SGHKS, CDR2 YYEKEE (reference sequence). The CDR3 has 15 residues. CDR3 nucleotide sequence: TGTGCCAGCAGCTTGGCCGGGCAGACGGTCAATGAGCAGTTCTTC. Protein: CASSLAGQTVNEQFF.

The chain combines TRBV5-5 with TRBJ1-5; D gene ambiguous. The germline V gene encodes CDR1 SGHKS and CDR2 YYEKEE (reference sequence). Between the trimmed V and J ends, which lost 3 bases and 5 bases, there was a span of 15 bases. CDR3 length: 15 residues. In DNA form, the CDR3 reads TGTGCCAGCAGCTGGACCCCGCTGGAGTATCAGCCCCAGCATTTT. The encoded protein is CASSWTPLEYQPQHF.

This clonotype was observed a handful of times. The rearrangement links TRBV27 to TRBJ2-7; 9 bases map to TRBD1. With V trimmed by 6 bases and J by 0 bases, 9 bases remained unmatched. CDR1 is MNHEY, CDR2 SMNVEV, per germline (reference sequence). The CDR3 has 16 amino acids. The CDR3 region is CASREKDRGSSYEQYF. The CDR3 bases are TGTGCCAGCAGAGAAAAGGACAGGGGTAGCTCCTACGAGCAGTACTTC.

This clonotype was seen repeatedly, ten times or more. The V call is TRBV4-2, the J call TRBJ2-1; maybe TRBD2 (7 bases). The germline V gene encodes CDR1 LGHNA and CDR2 YNFKEQ. Trimming removed 0 bases from V and 9 bases from J, with 15 bases in between. The CDR3 sequence is 15 residues long. The CDR3 coding sequence is TGTGCCAGCAGCCAAGATTACAACAGGGAGGGTGAGCAGTTCTTC. Its translation is CASSQDYNREGEQFF.

The V call is TRBV6-2 or TRBV6-3, the J call TRBJ1-5; no reliable D call. Per the germline V gene, CDR1 is MNHEY and CDR2 is SVGEGT. V shed 3 bases and J shed 1 base, with 7 bases lying between them. The length of the CDR3 is 14 residues. DNA for the CDR3: TGTGCCAGCAGTTATATAGAGAGCAATCAGCCCCAGCATTTT. This sequence encodes CASSYIESNQPQHF.

Regarding this clonotype: The junction shows a germline mismatch at one end, possibly a read error. V is TRBV20-1 and J is TRBJ2-3; weak D call: TRBD2 (6 bases). The CDR3 has 14 amino acids. CDR1 is DFQATT and CDR2 is SNEGSKA in the germline V gene (reference sequence). The CDR3 here is CSARDDGGTDTQSF. The CDR3 coding sequence is TGCAGTGCTAGAGATGACGGGGGAACAGATACGCAGTCTTTT.

This clonotype was seen a few times. V usage is TRBV4-3 and J usage is TRBJ2-7; 7 bases fit TRBD1. The CDR3 covers 17 residues. V was clipped by 0 bases and J by 3 bases; unmatched bases: 11. Germline V lookup: CDR1 LGHNA, CDR2 YSLEER. The CDR3 loop reads CASSQEWGQGGFYEQYF. The CDR3 nucleotides read TGCGCCAGCAGCCAAGAGTGGGGCCAAGGGGGCTTCTACGAGCAGTACTTC.

This clonotype was picked up many times. This chain uses TRBV5-1 with TRBJ2-7, with D unclear. CDR3 length: 15 amino acids. Per germline, CDR1 SGHRS and CDR2 YFSETQ. Trimming took 0 bases from V and 4 from J, leaving 14 bases between them. Written as DNA, the CDR3 is TGCGCCAGCAGCTTGGGTGACGCAGGAGCATACGAGCAGTACTTC. This translates into CASSLGDAGAYEQYF. The complete variable domain, with remaining parts taken from reference TRBV5-1 and TRBJ2-7, reads KAGVTQTPRYLIKTRGQQVTLSCSPISGHRSVSWYQQTPGQGLQFLFEYFSETQRNKGNFPGRFSGRQFSNSRSEMNVSTLELGDSALYLCASSLGDAGAYEQYFGPGTRLTVT.

This chain joins TRBV20-1 and TRBJ1-1, with D hard to call. CDR1 and CDR2 (germline): DFQATT, SNEGSKA (reference sequence). With 3 bases removed from V and 4 bases from J, the gap between germline ends came to 12 bases. The CDR3 runs to 13 residues. The CDR3 nucleotides are TGCAGTGCTAGGGCCAGAGGTCTCACTGAAGCTTTCTTT. Its protein product is CSARARGLTEAFF.

The chain employs TRBV5-1 and TRBJ1-2, with D unclear. CDR3 length: 14 amino acids. The V gene lost 1 base and the J gene lost 0 bases, with 7 bases spanning the gap. CDR1 SGHRS and CDR2 YFSETQ come from the germline V gene. This CDR3 is CASSLSPANYGYTF. CDR3 in DNA: TGCGCCAGCAGCTTGTCCCCAGCTAACTATGGCTACACCTTC.

A few counts support this clonotype. The chain combines TRBV12-5 with TRBJ2-7; 9 positions match TRBD1. V lost 0 bases to trimming and J lost 2 bases; unmatched junction nucleotides: 5. The CDR3 is 16 amino acids. Germline values: CDR1 LGHNT, CDR2 FRNRAP. This chain's CDR3 is CASGLVLGTGTYEQYF. Written as DNA, the CDR3 is TGTGCTAGTGGTTTGGTACTGGGGACAGGGACCTACGAGCAGTACTTC.

This clonotype was seen more than once but under ten times. The rearrangement uses TRBV5-1 and TRBJ1-2; D might be TRBD1 (5 bases). In germline, CDR1 is SGHRS, CDR2 YFSETQ. V lost 0 bases, J lost 5 bases, and 14 bases lay in between. This CDR3 has 15 amino acids. The CDR3 nucleotides are TGCGCCAGCAGCTTGGAGTGGGGGAGGATATATGGCTACACCTTC. It translates to CASSLEWGRIYGYTF.

The rearrangement uses TRBV20-1 and TRBJ2-7; D is possibly TRBD2 (5 bases). The CDR3 sequence is 13 residues long. V gave up 5 bases and J gave up 5 bases, with 16 bases separating them. Germline V CDR1 and CDR2: DFQATT, SNEGSKA (reference sequence). For the CDR3, the DNA is TGCAGTGCTTCCCCGGTGGGAGTGGACGAGCAGTACTTC. It codes for CSASPVGVDEQYF.